One and the same sample provided the 21 T cell receptor beta chains below, sequenced in a study of cytomegalovirus exposure and HLA in healthy donors. Sequencing was performed with immunoSEQ multiplex PCR; in TCRdb, only in-frame clones are kept and a portion is missing. The sample includes about 98,000 clones, 87% of them seen just once. The sample consisted of PBMCs. These receptors originate from a woman aged 30 to 39 in good health and CMV-seronegative.

V usage is TRBV6-5 and J usage is TRBJ2-7; D is possibly TRBD1 (5 bases). Looked up from germline, CDR1 is MNHEY and CDR2 is SVGAGI. CDR3 size: 15 residues. Trimming pared 0 bases from V and 0 bases from J, leaving 9 bases between. CDR3 amino acids: CASSYSGVSSYEQYF. In nucleotides, the CDR3 is TGTGCCAGCAGTTACTCAGGGGTCAGCTCCTACGAGCAGTACTTC.

The chain combines TRBV7-2 with TRBJ2-7; D remains unclear. CDR1 SGHTA and CDR2 FQGNSA come from the germline V gene. V was pared by 6 bases and J by 5 bases, with 8 bases between. The CDR3 contains 11 residues. CDR3 bases: TGTGCCAGCAGGCGTTTCCACGAGCAGTACTTC. As protein: CASRRFHEQYF. Using reference TRBV7-2 and TRBJ2-7 for the parts outside the CDR3, the full variable domain is GAGVSQSPSNKVTEKGKDVELRCDPISGHTALYWYRQSLGQGLEFLIYFQGNSAPDKSGLPSDRFSAERTGGSVSTLTIQRTQQEDSAVYLCASRRFHEQYFGPGTRLTVT.

This chain joins TRBV19 and TRBJ1-5; weak D call: TRBD1 (5 bases). Trimming shortened V by 6 bases and J by 0 bases, and 12 bases separated the two germline ends. The CDR3 has 15 residues. Germline assignment: CDR1 LNHDA and CDR2 SQIVND (reference sequence). DNA for the CDR3: TGTGCCAGTAGGCTACGACAGAATAGCAATCAGCCCCAGCATTTT. Amino acid sequence: CASRLRQNSNQPQHF.

The chain carries TRBV5-1 and TRBJ2-5, with TRBD1 matching over 8 bases. The CDR3 spans 15 residues. V lost 3 bases and J lost 7; bases outside the gene matches: 11. CDR1 and CDR2 (germline): SGHRS, YFSETQ. The chain's CDR3 is CASSSGQGTARTQYF. As DNA, the CDR3 is TGCGCCAGCAGCTCAGGACAGGGAACTGCCAGGACCCAGTACTTC. Complete variable domain (other parts from reference TRBV5-1 and TRBJ2-5): KAGVTQTPRYLIKTRGQQVTLSCSPISGHRSVSWYQQTPGQGLQFLFEYFSETQRNKGNFPGRFSGRQFSNSRSEMNVSTLELGDSALYLCASSSGQGTARTQYFGPGTRLLVL.

The chain joins TRBV11-2 to TRBJ1-5; no definite D call. The V end was cut by 2 bases, the J end by 6 bases, with 11 bases between. Looked up from germline, CDR1 is SGHAT and CDR2 is FQNNGV. This CDR3 contains 14 residues. The CDR3: CASSLREGSQPQHF. In DNA, the CDR3 is TGTGCCAGCAGCTTAAGGGAAGGGAGTCAGCCCCAGCATTTT. The variable domain in full, with the rest retrieved from reference TRBV11-2 and TRBJ1-5, is EAGVAQSPRYKIIEKRQSVAFWCNPISGHATLYWYQQILGQGPKLLIQFQNNGVVDDSQLPKDRFSAERLKGVDSTLKIQPAKLEDSAVYLCASSLREGSQPQHFGDGTRLSIL.

In this sample, this clone turned up a few times. The chain joins TRBV4-1 to TRBJ1-5, with 7 bases identical to TRBD1. Germline V gene sequence: CDR1 MGHRA, CDR2 YSYEKL. This CDR3 is built from 15 residues. With 2 bases clipped from V and 7 bases from J, the junction kept 8 bases outside the gene matches. The CDR3 loop is CASSQLRTGGQPQHF. CDR3 sequence (DNA): TGCGCCAGCAGCCAACTCCGGACAGGAGGGCAGCCCCAGCATTTT.

The V and J genes are TRBV6-1 and TRBJ1-5, with TRBD1 as a possible D gene (5 bases). The CDR3 has 14 amino acids. Germline V lookup: CDR1 MNHNS, CDR2 SASEGT. V lost 3 bases and J lost 7, with 13 bases in between. CDR3 in amino acids: CASSDRALSQPQHF. CDR3 bases: TGTGCCAGCAGTGACAGGGCGTTGTCCCAGCCCCAGCATTTT.

The CDR3 sequence: CASSPAWATQETQYF. The CDR3 DNA reads TGTGCCAGCTCACCGGCATGGGCAACCCAAGAGACCCAGTACTTC. J is TRBJ2-5 and V is TRBV18; D is ambiguous. Germline values: CDR1 KGHSH, CDR2 LQKENI. Trimming took 3 bases from V and 1 from J, leaving 12 bases between them. This CDR3 contains 15 residues.

This clone was seen a few times. J is TRBJ2-7 and V is TRBV27; 9 bases agree with TRBD1. CDR1 and CDR2 (germline): MNHEY, SMNVEV (reference sequence). This CDR3 spans 15 amino acids. V lost 1 base and J lost 4; bases outside the gene matches: 5. The CDR3 nucleotides read TGTGCCAGCAGTTTATGGGGACAGGGAATTTACGAGCAGTACTTC. Its protein product is CASSLWGQGIYEQYF.

DNA of the CDR3: TGTGCCAGCAGCTCCACGACAGAGCAGCCCCAGCATTTT. Its translation: CASSSTTEQPQHF. The chain joins TRBV11-2 to TRBJ1-5; possibly TRBD1 for D (5 bases). V was cut by 4 bases and J by 7 bases, with 11 bases left in between. CDR3 length: 13 residues. Per germline, CDR1 SGHAT and CDR2 FQNNGV.

This chain links TRBV28 with TRBJ2-5; 9 bases match TRBD1. The length of the CDR3 is 15 residues. CDR1 is MDHEN and CDR2 is SYDVKM in the germline V gene. V lost 5 bases and J lost 1; bases outside the gene matches: 5. The CDR3 is CASSPTDRGQETQYF. As DNA, the CDR3 is TGTGCCAGCAGTCCCACGGACAGGGGCCAAGAGACCCAGTACTTC. The entire variable domain, with the rest obtained from reference TRBV28 and TRBJ2-5, is as follows: DVKVTQSSRYLVKRTGEKVFLECVQDMDHENMFWYRQDPGLGLRLIYFSYDVKMKEKGDIPEGYSVSREKKERFSLILESASTNQTSMYLCASSPTDRGQETQYFGPGTRLLVL.

The rearrangement uses TRBV10-3 and TRBJ2-1, with 7 bases lining up with TRBD2. The junction had 4 bases not matched to a gene; V was cut back by 0 bases and J by 5 bases. Germline CDR1 is ENHRY and CDR2 is SYGVKD. The CDR3 runs 15 residues. CDR3 sequence: CAISESIGGNNEQFF. In DNA form, the CDR3 reads TGTGCCATCAGTGAGTCTATCGGGGGGAACAATGAGCAGTTCTTC.

This clone has a handful of counts. This sequence joins TRBV28 and TRBJ1-2; a weak D match, TRBD1 (5 bases). V lost 3 bases and J lost 4, with 9 bases in between. Germline V lookup: CDR1 MDHEN, CDR2 SYDVKM. This CDR3 is 13 amino acids long. Here the CDR3 reads CASSFSDTYGYTF. The CDR3, as DNA: TGTGCCAGCAGTTTCTCGGACACCTATGGCTACACCTTC.

This clone has a single count. V usage is TRBV7-9 and J usage is TRBJ2-3; unclear D gene. With 7 bases removed from V and 6 bases from J, the gap between germline ends came to 17 bases. This CDR3 spans 14 amino acids. Germline CDR1 is SEHNR and CDR2 is FQNEAQ (reference sequence). The CDR3 sequence: CASTPSRSPDTQYF. The CDR3 DNA reads TGTGCCAGCACCCCCTCTCGCAGTCCCGATACGCAGTATTTT. The variable domain in full, with the rest retrieved from reference TRBV7-9 and TRBJ2-3, is DTGVSQNPRHKITKRGQNVTFRCDPISEHNRLYWYRQTLGQGPEFLTYFQNEAQLEKSRLLSDRFSAERPKGSFSTLEIQRTEQGDSAMYLCASTPSRSPDTQYFGPGTRLTVL.

This clone was found once. The rearrangement uses TRBV19 and TRBJ2-2; 9 nucleotides align to TRBD2. Per germline, CDR1 LNHDA and CDR2 SQIVND (reference sequence). The V gene end was trimmed by 2 bases and the J gene end by 3 bases; junction bases not matched to a gene: 1. The CDR3 sequence is 15 residues long. CDR3 nucleotide sequence: TGTGCCAGTAGTATACTAGCGGGATACACCGGGGAGCTGTTTTTT. Translating gives CASSILAGYTGELFF.

V is TRBV4-1 and J is TRBJ2-5; 9 nucleotides agree with TRBD2. V lost 3 bases to trimming and J lost 5 bases; unmatched junction nucleotides: 7. CDR1 MGHRA and CDR2 YSYEKL come from the germline V gene. The CDR3 has 15 residues. CDR3 nucleotides: TGCGCCAGCAGCCAGGGTAGCGGGGGAGCGGAGACCCAGTACTTC. Translation: CASSQGSGGAETQYF.

V is TRBV7-2 and J is TRBJ2-6; a possible D gene is TRBD1 (6 bases). Germline V gene sequence: CDR1 SGHTA, CDR2 FQGNSA. Trimming left V 2 bases short and J 3 bases short, with 14 bases between. CDR3 length: 17 residues. The CDR3 DNA is TGTGCCAGCAGCTTACCAACAGGGCTTCTTGGGGCCAACGTCCTGACTTTC. Residues: CASSLPTGLLGANVLTF.

The chain combines TRBV6-5 with TRBJ2-1; TRBD2 might be the D (6 bases). Trimming removed 4 bases at V and 5 bases at J, with 15 bases between. Germline CDR1 and CDR2: MNHEY and SVGAGI. CDR3 length equals 15 residues. The CDR3 region is CASSSFGGVHNEQFF. Written as DNA, the CDR3 is TGTGCCAGCAGTTCCTTCGGGGGAGTCCACAATGAGCAGTTCTTC.

The chain uses TRBV4-3 and TRBJ1-2, with D maybe TRBD1 (5 bases). Germline V gene data show CDR1 as LGHNA and CDR2 as YSLEER. The CDR3 runs 12 residues. Trimming removed 3 bases at V and 3 bases at J, with 5 bases between. The CDR3 loop reads CASSQTDYGYTF. Written as DNA, the CDR3 is TGCGCCAGCAGCCAGACAGACTATGGCTACACCTTC.

The chain joins TRBV5-1 to TRBJ1-2; maybe TRBD1 (6 bases). V was pared by 4 bases and J by 5 bases, with 18 bases between. The CDR3 runs to 15 residues. CDR1 SGHRS and CDR2 YFSETQ come from the germline V gene. The CDR3 protein is CASSNPGAWEYGYTF. CDR3 coding DNA: TGCGCCAGCAGCAACCCAGGGGCGTGGGAATATGGCTACACCTTC.

This chain links TRBV7-8 with TRBJ2-7, with TRBD2 identical over 8 bases. V shed 1 base, J shed 0 bases, and the junction held 11 bases outside the gene matches. Germline V gene sequence: CDR1 SGHVS, CDR2 FQNEAQ. CDR3 length: 18 residues. The CDR3 spells CASSLGPSGLRRSYEQYF. CDR3 nucleotide sequence: TGTGCCAGCAGCTTAGGGCCTAGCGGGCTTCGCCGCTCCTACGAGCAGTACTTC. The whole variable domain, remainder taken from reference TRBV7-8 and TRBJ2-7, is GAGVSQSPRYKVAKRGQDVALRCDPISGHVSLFWYQQALGQGPEFLTYFQNEAQLDKSGLPSDRFFAERPEGSVSTLKIQRTQQEDSAVYLCASSLGPSGLRRSYEQYFGPGTRLTVT.